The following is a T cell receptor beta chain sequence with its context. This clone's antigen is unknown. No base-level quality is on record; no much larger clone is a single base apart. The protocol used for the library was 5' RACE. For sequencing, an Illumina HiSeq 2500 was employed. A second PCR of about 6 to 11 cycles was run with a J-beta primer mix and a sample-barcoded 5' primer. Each TCR beta cDNA molecule received a unique molecular identifier from a template-switch 5' adaptor carrying 12 random nucleotides. Each sample yielded at least 2.5 million CDR3-containing paired-end reads. All of the RNA was converted into first-strand cDNA using the Mint cDNA synthesis kit, with a TRBC-specific oligonucleotide serving as the primer. After uracil-DNA glycosylase treatment, a first 18-cycle PCR used universal primers M1SS and BC2_uni_R on all cDNA. The study's processing was this. For normalization, 1 million high-quality reads, each with a distinct molecular identifier, were randomly selected from each sample. Reads sharing molecular identifiers were discarded rather than binned into consensus sequences. MiTCR, set to a Q25 quality threshold and the strictest error-elimination algorithm, was used for CDR3 identification, clonotype clustering and error correction. A nonparametric unseen species model with Euler transformation was used to estimate lower-bound total TCR beta diversity. The public reads were reanalyzed by TCRdb: fastp trimming at Q25, MiXCR alignment, in-frame beta chains only. Each CDR3 protein appears once, grouped with its most common genes and DNA. In this record, the V and J calls reflect TCRdb's handling and not the investigators' own analysis. The sample table records approximately 580,000 distinct CDR3 sequences; 20% to 30% of these occur just once. The ten top clones hold approximately 8.7% of the sample.

This entry is derived from a study of blood T cells in healthy people across ages (dated by TCRdb to about 2015). For the study in its entirety: In model experiments, template switching captured about one uniquely barcoded TCR beta cDNA molecule for every two T cells. The study analyzed two additional independent replicas of 1 million unique cDNA reads from the same blood draw for two donors, one aged 18 to 30 and one aged 80 or older. The study measured age-related changes in TCR beta repertoire diversity using deep sequencing normalized with unique cDNA molecular identifiers. The donors were split into four age groups: young (average about 15 years), middle-aged (around 37), aged (more than 60) and long-lived (approximately 89).

The research as a whole found: The CMV infection status of donors was not known, potentially confounding age-related changes in expanded clonotypes. As age increased, observed TCR beta diversity per million T cells dropped in a roughly linear way, and a significant reduction was already evident by age around 41. Estimates of total diversity based on one million sequenced T cells were considered lower bounds and underestimates. A strong correlation was found between observed TCR beta diversity and the percentage of naive T cells measured by flow cytometry. Compared with the aged group, more naive CD4+ T cells, fewer expanded clones and increased TCR diversity were shown by the long-lived group, suggesting age selection. Bulk unsorted PBMC profiling prevented conclusive comparison of naive and antigen-experienced compartments.

The CDR3 has 19 amino acids, counting the end cysteine and phenylalanine. The retained sequence is limited to the CDR3, 57 bases, with the frame set at the first base. V is pared back by 0 bases and J by 4 bases, with 21 bases lying between the germline termini. As encoded in the germline V gene, CDR1 is LGHNA while CDR2 is YSLEER. The donors were roughly 40 Caucasian individuals from Russia, aged roughly 6 to 100 years, who were systemically healthy. About 9.1 milliliters of peripheral blood were collected from each donor into EDTA-treated Vacutainer tubes. Ficoll-Paque density-gradient centrifugation was used to isolate PBMCs, with at least 7 million per sample. Trizol reagent was used to extract total RNA from PBMCs, with at least 6 micrograms per sample. The percentages of naive CD45RAhigh/CD27high T cells were determined by flow cytometry on a PBMC aliquot from every donor. These records were also assigned to another study, of T cells of mothers and their children. Reported in the second study: The donors were nine systemically healthy Caucasian individuals, made up of three mothers and their six children. cDNA synthesis used all of the extracted RNA, with 1.5 ug of RNA in each 15 ul reaction. In the second PCR, the M1S primer introduced both the sample barcodes and 2-4 random nucleotides. More than 9 million TCR beta CDR3 reads were obtained from each mother, and some 3 million reads were obtained from each child. Thymic selection shapes the output of TCR recombination in a similar way in related and unrelated pairs, and inherited differences have a minor effect. Related mother-child pairs always showed normalized repertoire overlap that was slightly higher than in unrelated mother-child pairs, though the difference was never significant. Persistent microchimeric T cell clones were not detected, at a sensitivity of about 100 clones per million clonotypes. The study used deep NGS to compare TCR beta repertoires of mothers and children, seeking features distinguishing related mother-child pairs from unrelated individuals. On average, the children were roughly 12 +/- 4 years old, while the mothers were 40 +/- 4 years old. After adapter ligation with NEBNext reagents, the libraries were sequenced on Illumina HiSeq 2000 with 100+100 nt paired-end reads. To prevent cross-contamination, the mother and child libraries were prepared one month apart and sequenced in separate runs. Between about 500,000 and 2,100,000 distinct TCR beta clonotypes were identified per donor. Naive TCR beta clonotypes were estimated from low-frequency clonotypes matched to each donor's FACS-determined naive share, without sorting.

Rearrangement joined TRBV4-3 to TRBJ2-2; the D gene could be either TRBD1 or TRBD2, each agreeing at 5 bases. Sequenced: blood. The TCR sequence derives from a boy aged 5-17 years in good health. The nucleotide sequence reads TGCGCCAGCAGCCAAGAAGTTGAAGGGACCCGGTTGGGCACCGGGGAGCTGTTTTTT. The resulting protein is CASSQEVEGTRLGTGELFF.